Following are 23 T cell receptor beta chains from one sample sequenced in a study of OX40 agonist ivuxolimab in advanced cancers. Receptors were amplified or captured by the immunoSEQ multiplex PCR assay. Drawn from immuneACCESS, this table holds only the in-frame rearrangements with V and J called that TCRdb kept. Clones are partly lost; checked studies trace under half to an unresolved V gene and leave the rest unexplained. This sample lists over 60,000 clones; around 88% were detected once. Around 0.9% of the sample is held by the ten biggest clonotypes. This specimen consisted of CD4+ or CD8+ T cells sorted from blood, obtained in a trial of the OX40 agonist ivuxolimab. These receptors were taken from an adult with an advanced solid tumor such as melanoma, head and neck, liver or kidney cancer.

The chain couples TRBV18 to TRBJ2-6; D is possibly TRBD1 or TRBD2 (5 bases each). V lost 5 bases, J lost 5 bases, and 19 bases lay in between. The CDR3 has 17 amino acids. Germline V lookup: CDR1 KGHSH, CDR2 LQKENI. The CDR3 loop is CASSGTEDQSRANVLTF. In DNA, the CDR3 is TGTGCCAGCTCAGGGACGGAGGACCAAAGTCGGGCCAACGTCCTGACTTTC.

This sequence joins TRBV9 and TRBJ1-2, with a tentative D call TRBD1 (5 bases). Germline V gene sequence: CDR1 SGDLS, CDR2 YYNGEE. CDR3 length equals 14 residues. V dropped 4 bases and J dropped 2 bases, with 12 bases sitting between them. The CDR3 sequence is CASSPGPGNYGYTF. The DNA for the CDR3 is TGTGCCAGCAGCCCGGGTCCAGGGAACTATGGCTACACCTTC.

The count of this clone is one. The V call is TRBV19, the J call TRBJ2-5, with TRBD1 as a possible D gene (6 bases). Trimming stripped 1 base from V and 2 bases from J, with 11 bases between. The CDR3 spans 15 residues. The germline V gene encodes CDR1 LNHDA and CDR2 SQIVND (reference sequence). The DNA of the CDR3 is TGTGCCAGTAGTATAGCCGGGACACCACAAGAGACCCAGTACTTC. Protein: CASSIAGTPQETQYF. Full variable domain (rest looked up from reference TRBV19 and TRBJ2-5): DGGITQSPKYLFRKEGQNVTLSCEQNLNHDAMYWYRQDPGQGLRLIYYSQIVNDFQKGDIAEGYSVSREKKESFPLTVTSAQKNPTAFYLCASSIAGTPQETQYFGPGTRLLVL.

The rearrangement joins TRBV7-2 to TRBJ1-1; 8 bases are a match to TRBD1. V dropped 5 bases and J dropped 0; count of bases not matched to a gene: 8. The CDR3 is made up of 16 amino acids. Germline assignment: CDR1 SGHTA and CDR2 FQGNSA. In nucleotides, the CDR3 is TGTGCCAGCAGCCCGAGACAGGGGAGCATGAACACTGAAGCTTTCTTT. As protein: CASSPRQGSMNTEAFF.

The chain is built from TRBV7-9 and TRBJ1-1; 9 bases are shared with TRBD1. The ends lost 5 bases at V and 5 bases at J; junction bases unmatched: 9. Germline CDR1 is SEHNR and CDR2 is FQNEAQ (reference sequence). There are 15 residues in the CDR3. CDR3 DNA sequence: TGTGCCAGCAGCCGCCGGACAGGGGAGGGGACTGAAGCTTTCTTT. Its protein product is CASSRRTGEGTEAFF.

DNA for the CDR3: TGCGCCAGCAGCCCCCTGGGGCTCAATGAAAAACTGTTTTTT. It codes for CASSPLGLNEKLFF. This chain links TRBV5-1 with TRBJ1-4; tentatively, D is TRBD1 (5 bases). This CDR3 is built from 14 residues. The V end lost 4 bases, the J end lost 5 bases, and 12 bases lay between the germline ends. Germline loops: CDR1 SGHRS, CDR2 YFSETQ.

The genes are TRBV7-2 and TRBJ2-1; perhaps TRBD1 as D (6 bases). V was shortened by 1 base and J by 12 bases, with 19 bases between the two germline ends. The CDR3 contains 15 residues. The germline V gene has CDR1 SGHTA and CDR2 FQGNSA. The CDR3 nucleotides read TGTGCCAGCAGCTTAGATGGGCTCTCCTTGGACAGGCAGTTCTTC. Translating gives CASSLDGLSLDRQFF.

The J gene is TRBJ2-2, the V gene TRBV7-3; D not resolved. CDR3 length: 14 residues. CDR1 is SGHTA, CDR2 FQGTGA, per germline. Trimming shortened V by 6 bases and J by 1 base, and 9 bases separated the two germline ends. The CDR3 DNA reads TGTGCCAGCAGTCGATGGAAGAACACCGGGGAGCTGTTTTTT. Residues: CASSRWKNTGELFF.

The chain is built from TRBV9 and TRBJ2-6; tentatively, D is TRBD1 (5 bases). The V and J ends lost 4 bases and 0 bases respectively, with 11 bases between them. This CDR3 has 16 residues. The germline V gene has CDR1 SGDLS and CDR2 YYNGEE. Written as DNA, the CDR3 is TGTGCCAGCAGCCTGACAGTCCGCTCTGGGGCCAACGTCCTGACTTTC. Amino acid sequence: CASSLTVRSGANVLTF.

V is TRBV5-6 and J is TRBJ2-5, with 7 bases matching TRBD2. The germline V gene encodes CDR1 SGHDT and CDR2 YYEEEE. The junction had 2 bases not matched to a gene; V was cut back by 3 bases and J by 3 bases. CDR3 length: 13 residues. CDR3 nucleotides: TGTGCCAGCAGCTATCTAGCGGAAGAGACCCAGTACTTC. It encodes CASSYLAEETQYF.

V gene TRBV25-1 combines with J gene TRBJ1-6; D is unclear. V was pared by 10 bases and J by 4 bases, with 11 bases between. The V gene's germline CDR1 is MGHDK and CDR2 SYGVNS. The CDR3 is 13 residues long. The chain's CDR3 is CATSGGYNSPLHF. CDR3 DNA sequence: TGTGCCACCTCGGGAGGGTATAATTCACCCCTCCACTTT.

This chain uses TRBV5-8 with TRBJ1-5; 7 bases match TRBD1. V was pared by 4 bases and J by 4 bases, with 5 bases of the junction left unmatched. The CDR3 consists of 14 residues. CDR1 and CDR2 (germline): SGHTS, YDEGEE. The CDR3 sequence: CASSPRTGNQPQHF. The CDR3 DNA sequence: TGTGCCAGCAGCCCACGGACAGGAAATCAGCCCCAGCATTTT.

The chain carries TRBV18 and TRBJ1-2; D ambiguous. Germline V lookup: CDR1 KGHSH, CDR2 LQKENI. The CDR3 runs to 13 residues. Trimming pared 5 bases from V and 7 bases from J, leaving 14 bases between. For the CDR3, the DNA is TGTGCCAGCTCAACCGAGGCTTACGGTGGCTACACCTTC. It specifies CASSTEAYGGYTF.

This chain connects TRBV6-5 to TRBJ2-5; tentative D call: TRBD1 (5 bases). Near its end, the DNA agrees better with TRBJ2-7, so the J call may be wrong. CDR3 size: 13 residues. Germline loops: CDR1 MNHEY, CDR2 SVGAGI. DNA for the CDR3: TGTGCCAGCGTCCGGGCAGGGTACTACGAGCAGTACTTC. Translated: CASVRAGYYEQYF.

This clone appeared once. The V gene is TRBV9, the J gene TRBJ2-3, with D unresolved. V was clipped by 5 bases and J by 6 bases, with 4 bases between them. This CDR3 region has 10 residues. The germline V gene has CDR1 SGDLS and CDR2 YYNGEE. CDR3 residues: CASSGDTQYF. Written as DNA, the CDR3 is TGTGCCAGCAGTGGGGATACGCAGTATTTT.

This chain links TRBV28 with TRBJ1-5, with D unresolved. The CDR3 is made up of 15 amino acids. V was shortened by 5 bases and J by 0 bases, with 11 bases between the two germline ends. CDR1 is MDHEN and CDR2 is SYDVKM in the germline V gene. Here the CDR3 DNA reads TGTGCCAGCAGTCAACAGCTATATAGCAATCAGCCCCAGCATTTT. This encodes CASSQQLYSNQPQHF.

The V call is TRBV7-2, the J call TRBJ2-7; D unclear. Germline V gene lookup returns CDR1 SGHTA and CDR2 FQGNSA. The CDR3 covers 13 residues. The ends were cut back, 1 base at V and 3 bases at J, with 7 bases in the middle. The CDR3 region has the DNA TGTGCCAGCAGCTTAGGGATCTTCTACGAGCAGTACTTC. This encodes CASSLGIFYEQYF.

The gene calls are TRBV5-1 and TRBJ2-3; 16 bases line up with TRBD2. The CDR3 covers 17 residues. Per the germline V gene, CDR1 is SGHRS and CDR2 is YFSETQ. The J segment lost 3 bases and the V segment lost 4 bases, leaving 5 bases of the junction unmatched. CDR3 residues: CASSQGTSGGATDTQYF. The CDR3 DNA reads TGCGCCAGCAGCCAAGGGACTAGCGGGGGGGCGACAGATACGCAGTATTTT. The full variable domain, with the rest looked up from reference TRBV5-1 and TRBJ2-3, is KAGVTQTPRYLIKTRGQQVTLSCSPISGHRSVSWYQQTPGQGLQFLFEYFSETQRNKGNFPGRFSGRQFSNSRSEMNVSTLELGDSALYLCASSQGTSGGATDTQYFGPGTRLTVL.

This chain uses TRBV7-2 with TRBJ2-3; 8 bases align to TRBD2. The CDR3 consists of 15 residues. CDR1 is SGHTA and CDR2 is FQGNSA in the germline V gene. V shed 1 base, J shed 4 bases, and the junction held 4 bases outside the gene matches. This chain's CDR3 is CASSLVAGKADTQYF. For the CDR3, the DNA is TGTGCCAGCAGCTTAGTAGCGGGGAAAGCAGATACGCAGTATTTT. Variable domain in full (rest from reference TRBV7-2 and TRBJ2-3): GAGVSQSPSNKVTEKGKDVELRCDPISGHTALYWYRQSLGQGLEFLIYFQGNSAPDKSGLPSDRFSAERTGGSVSTLTIQRTQQEDSAVYLCASSLVAGKADTQYFGPGTRLTVL.

This chain connects TRBV18 to TRBJ2-5; D possibly corresponds to TRBD2 (5 bases). The V end was cut by 1 base, the J end by 5 bases, with 8 bases between. The CDR3 length is 13 residues. From germline, CDR1 is KGHSH and CDR2 LQKENI. The CDR3 coding sequence is TGTGCCAGCTCACCACAAACGGGGGAGACCCAGTACTTC. Protein: CASSPQTGETQYF.

This clone was seen more than once but under ten times. The genes are TRBV27 and TRBJ2-2; D unclear. The V and J ends lost 5 bases and 4 bases respectively, with 14 bases between them. Germline loops: CDR1 MNHEY, CDR2 SMNVEV (reference sequence). The CDR3 loop spans 15 amino acids. CDR3 loop: CASSPRGVATGELFF. As DNA, the CDR3 is TGTGCCAGCAGTCCGCGAGGCGTGGCCACCGGGGAGCTGTTTTTT.

This rearrangement joins TRBV5-1 to TRBJ1-1; D remains unclear. This CDR3 spans 14 amino acids. Trimming pared 1 base from V and 3 bases from J, leaving 10 bases between. Germline V gene sequence: CDR1 SGHRS, CDR2 YFSETQ. The CDR3 DNA follows: TGCGCCAGCAGCTTGCAGGAGGGTTACACTGAAGCTTTCTTT. Its translation: CASSLQEGYTEAFF. The full variable domain, completed using reference TRBV5-1 and TRBJ1-1, is KAGVTQTPRYLIKTRGQQVTLSCSPISGHRSVSWYQQTPGQGLQFLFEYFSETQRNKGNFPGRFSGRQFSNSRSEMNVSTLELGDSALYLCASSLQEGYTEAFFGQGTRLTVV.

In this sample, this clone turned up once. J is TRBJ1-4 and V is TRBV5-1, with D hard to call. V lost 4 bases to trimming and J lost 0 bases, with 7 bases between them. CDR1 SGHRS and CDR2 YFSETQ come from the germline V gene. The CDR3 length is 14 residues. Here the CDR3 reads CASSRTATNEKLFF. The CDR3 nucleotides read TGCGCCAGCAGCCGTACAGCAACTAATGAAAAACTGTTTTTT.